The entry below gives a single TCR beta chain sequence along with its context. What it binds is not known. These data originate in a study of identical twins. TCRdb reanalysed the 5' RACE reads using MiXCR and keeps one entry per CDR3 protein. The sample has 200,000 to 250,000 distinct CDR3 sequences, 6.5% seen once; the top ten hold just over 14%. Study-level points and caveats: Conclusions came from cross-sectional statistical analysis, not from following the same donors.

Trimming left V 3 bases short and J 7 bases short, with 13 bases between. Germline V gene sequence: CDR1 MNHEY, CDR2 SMNVEV (reference sequence). The CDR3 runs 15 residues. These data were also filed under a second study, of T cells expressing NK-cell markers. As reported in that work: Investigators obtained TCR beta repertoires from sorted CD3+CD56+NKG2C+, CD3+CD56+NKG2C- and CD3+CD56-NKG2C+ T cells. Just one sequenced donor of eight was HCMV-seronegative, while seven were seropositive. Whether expanded NKG2C+ T cell clones were HCMV specific stayed uncertain.

This chain links TRBV27 with TRBJ1-6, with D possibly being TRBD1 (5 bases). This receptor was identified in a woman aged 18-29 years in good health. Sequencing input: CD8+ T cells sorted from blood. CDR3 loop: CASSFIRDGNSPLHF. The CDR3 DNA sequence: TGTGCCAGCAGTTTTATCCGGGACGGAAATTCACCCCTCCACTTT.